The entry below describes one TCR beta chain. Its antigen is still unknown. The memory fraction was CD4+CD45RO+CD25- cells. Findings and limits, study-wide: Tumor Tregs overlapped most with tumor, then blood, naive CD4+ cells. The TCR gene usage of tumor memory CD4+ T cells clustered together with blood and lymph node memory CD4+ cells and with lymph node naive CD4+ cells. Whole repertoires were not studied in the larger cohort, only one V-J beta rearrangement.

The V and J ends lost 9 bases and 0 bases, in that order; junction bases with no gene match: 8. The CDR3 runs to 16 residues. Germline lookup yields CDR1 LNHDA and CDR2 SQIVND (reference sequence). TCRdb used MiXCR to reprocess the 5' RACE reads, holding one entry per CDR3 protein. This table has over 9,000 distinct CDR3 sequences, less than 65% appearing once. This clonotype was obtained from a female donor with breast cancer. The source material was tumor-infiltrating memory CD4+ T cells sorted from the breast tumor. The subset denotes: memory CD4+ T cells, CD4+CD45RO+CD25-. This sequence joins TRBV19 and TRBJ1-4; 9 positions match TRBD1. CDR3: CASQGTGTATNEKLFF. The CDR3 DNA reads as TGTGCCAGCCAAGGGACAGGGACAGCAACTAATGAAAAACTGTTTTTT.